This T cell receptor (beta chain) emerged from a study of shared clonotypes between healthy human individuals. General study findings and limits: Clonotype sharing among the donors was expected to vary with sequencing depth. Although depth was large, rarefaction showed that sequencing of the sorted subsets was incomplete. Lower generation probabilities were found for non-shared clonotypes than for those shared by all four donors.

CDR3 size: 16 residues. Germline assignment: CDR1 SGHAT and CDR2 FQNNGV. The V and J ends lost 2 bases and 4 bases respectively, with 17 bases between them. This clone was seen more than once but under ten times. Its target is not known. Here immunoSEQ multiplex PCR was the method, and the copy in TCRdb shows in-frame clones only, minus some. The table shows almost 750,000 clones, with roughly 72% occurring only once. Sample: memory CD4+ T cells sorted from blood. Subset denoted: CD45RA-negative fraction. This clonotype was obtained from a woman in her thirties in good health. V usage is TRBV11-2 and J usage is TRBJ1-2; D is perhaps TRBD1 (5 bases). CDR3 amino acids: CASSLRDRGSAYGYTF. CDR3 coding DNA: TGTGCCAGCAGCTTAAGGGACCGGGGGTCAGCCTATGGCTACACCTTC.